Following are 11 T cell receptor beta chains from one sample sequenced in a study of blood T cell repertoires in COVID-19. TCRdb keeps only in-frame clones here, not all; method: immunoSEQ multiplex PCR. The sample has around 130,000 clones; approximately 80% are singletons. Sample: peripheral blood. The receptors here all came from a man aged 40-49 years with active or convalescent COVID-19.

The V call is TRBV7-3, the J call TRBJ2-1, with a tentative D call TRBD1 (6 bases). The CDR3 is 15 residues long. The germline V and J ends were trimmed by 3 bases and 5 bases, with 14 bases remaining between them. CDR1 is SGHTA, CDR2 FQGTGA, per germline. DNA of the CDR3: TGTGCCAGCAGCTTGACCGGGACAAATAACAATGAGCAGTTCTTC. This encodes CASSLTGTNNNEQFF.

This chain connects TRBV19 to TRBJ2-1; D perhaps matches TRBD2 (6 bases). Trimming took off 5 bases at V and 8 bases at J, with 19 bases between the two ends. The germline V gene encodes CDR1 LNHDA and CDR2 SQIVND (reference sequence). The length of the CDR3 is 15 residues. The CDR3 DNA reads as TGTGCCAGTAGTTCGACGACTAGGGGTAGAGATGAGCAGTTCTTC. It is translated as CASSSTTRGRDEQFF.

The V call is TRBV11-2, the J call TRBJ2-7, with a weak D call TRBD1 (5 bases). The CDR3 is 13 amino acids. Trimming removed 6 bases from V and 3 bases from J, with 12 bases in between. Germline V lookup: CDR1 SGHAT, CDR2 FQNNGV. CDR3: CASSYGQNYEQYF. As DNA, the CDR3 is TGTGCCAGCAGTTACGGACAAAACTACGAGCAGTACTTC.

This rearrangement joins TRBV27 to TRBJ1-2; D might be TRBD1 (6 bases). The CDR3 totals 14 residues. The germline V and J ends were trimmed by 3 bases and 5 bases, with 13 bases remaining between them. Germline V CDR1 and CDR2: MNHEY, SMNVEV (reference sequence). DNA of the CDR3: TGTGCCAGCAGTTTCCTACAGGGACCATATGGCTACACCTTC. This encodes CASSFLQGPYGYTF.

The chain couples TRBV10-3 to TRBJ1-1, with D perhaps matching TRBD1 (6 bases). The CDR3 has 15 amino acids. Germline lookup yields CDR1 ENHRY and CDR2 SYGVKD. The germline V and J ends were trimmed by 2 bases and 4 bases, with 14 bases remaining between them. DNA of the CDR3: TGTGCCATCAGTGAGGGGGGGGCGGATCGCACTGAAGCTTTCTTT. Its translation: CAISEGGADRTEAFF.

This clone was detected a few times. The chain uses TRBV2 and TRBJ2-2; D may be TRBD2 (6 bases). CDR3 size: 13 residues. Germline lookup yields CDR1 SNHLY and CDR2 FYNNEI. V shed 7 bases and J shed 5 bases, with 11 bases lying between them. CDR3 protein: CASTKRGTGELFF. As DNA, the CDR3 is TGTGCCAGCACCAAACGGGGGACCGGGGAGCTGTTTTTT.

The rearrangement uses TRBV10-2 and TRBJ2-2, with D tentatively TRBD1 (5 bases). CDR1 is WSHSY and CDR2 is SAAADI in the germline V gene. V lost 6 bases, J lost 6 bases, and 5 bases lay in between. The CDR3 runs to 11 residues. CDR3 loop: CASRGAGELFF. The CDR3 DNA sequence: TGCGCCAGCAGAGGGGCCGGGGAGCTGTTTTTT.

In its sample, this clone was seen a few times. The CDR3 sequence: CASNRLADSEQFF. The CDR3 DNA follows: TGTGCCAGCAACCGACTAGCAGACAGTGAGCAGTTCTTC. This chain links TRBV2 with TRBJ2-1, with 7 bases aligning to TRBD2. Germline V lookup: CDR1 SNHLY, CDR2 FYNNEI. The CDR3 contains 13 residues. Unmatched junction bases numbered 9, after V lost 7 bases and J lost 9 bases.

The V and J genes are TRBV29-1 and TRBJ2-4; 12 bases match TRBD1. CDR3 length: 15 residues. Germline V gene data show CDR1 as SQVTM and CDR2 as ANQGSEA. Losses at the gene ends were 3 bases for V and 3 bases for J; bases not matched to a gene: 3. The CDR3 region has the DNA TGCAGCGTTGATGGGACAGGGGGCGTCAAAAACATTCAGTACTTC. This translates into CSVDGTGGVKNIQYF. The variable domain in full, completed from reference TRBV29-1 and TRBJ2-4, reads SAVISQKPSRDICQRGTSLTIQCQVDSQVTMMFWYRQQPGQSLTLIATANQGSEATYESGFVIDKFPISRPNLTFSTLTVSNMSPEDSSIYLCSVDGTGGVKNIQYFGAGTRLSVL.

The gene calls are TRBV7-9 and TRBJ2-3; TRBD2 agrees at 7 bases. CDR3 length: 16 amino acids. J lost 4 bases, V lost 5 bases, and 12 bases had no gene match. The V gene's germline CDR1 is SEHNR and CDR2 FQNEAQ (reference sequence). This CDR3 reads CASSPRGGGGADTQYF. CDR3 in DNA: TGTGCCAGCAGCCCGCGGGGCGGGGGTGGTGCAGATACGCAGTATTTT.

The chain has TRBV4-3 and TRBJ2-7; D is possibly TRBD2 (7 bases). Trimming cost V 5 bases and J 0 bases, with 17 bases left between them. The CDR3 is made up of 16 amino acids. Germline V gene data show CDR1 as LGHNA and CDR2 as YSLEER. Here the CDR3 DNA reads TGCGCCAGCAGCGTGAGGGCGGGGGCCCTCTCCTACGAGCAGTACTTC. This sequence encodes CASSVRAGALSYEQYF.